The rows below give T cell receptor beta chains drawn from one sample of a study of beta chain features in type 1 diabetes. Using immunoSEQ multiplex PCR, the repertoire was profiled, and TCRdb retains in-frame clones only, with some absent. This sample has over 15,000 clones; roughly 69% occur once, and the top ten carry 2% to 2.5%. The sample taken for sequencing was Tregs from blood. These receptors were obtained from a man aged 25-45 years with type 1 diabetes. The CDR3 runs from the conserved cysteine through the conserved F or W. A D gene is named only where the DNA matches it firmly. Only part of the rows carry a size: once, few, many, or a class if the clone is expanded.

CDR3 protein	CDR3 DNA	clone size	D gene	J gene	V gene
CASSSTGLGYTF	TGTGCCAGCAGCTCGACAGGGCTCGGCTACACCTTC	.	TRBD1	TRBJ1-2	TRBV7-8
CASSQSTVTGYTF	TGCGCCAGCAGCCAGTCGACAGTTACGGGCTACACCTTC	.	.	TRBJ1-2	TRBV5-1
CASSRTEKGYSNQPQHF	TGTGCCAGCAGTCGGACGGAGAAGGGGTATAGCAATCAGCCCCAGCATTTT	.	.	TRBJ1-5	TRBV5-6
CASSLTGTGSNEQYF	TGCGCCAGCAGCTTGACCGGGACAGGGAGTAACGAGCAGTACTTC	.	TRBD1	TRBJ2-7	TRBV5-1
CASSPGQGAREQFF	TGTGCCAGCAGCCCGGGACAGGGGGCGCGTGAGCAGTTCTTC	.	TRBD1	TRBJ2-1	TRBV6-6
CAWMRDGGTQYF	TGTGCCTGGATGAGGGACGGGGGGACCCAGTACTTC	.	.	TRBJ2-5	TRBV30
CAISESGLPTDTQYF	TGTGCCATCAGTGAATCCGGACTCCCCACAGATACGCAGTATTTT	.	.	TRBJ2-3	TRBV10-3
CASSFGQISGANVLTF	TGTGCCAGCTCCTTCGGACAGATCTCTGGGGCCAACGTCCTGACTTTC	few	.	TRBJ2-6	TRBV18
CASSRTAGYNTGELFF	TGTGCCAGCAGCCGCACAGCGGGGTACAACACCGGGGAGCTGTTTTTT	few	TRBD2	TRBJ2-2	TRBV7-2
CASSLDPPGAPTDTQYF	TGTGCCAGCAGCTTAGATCCCCCTGGGGCGCCCACAGATACGCAGTATTTT	.	.	TRBJ2-3	TRBV11-2
CASSPPHGGLGANVLTF	TGTGCCAGCAGTCCGCCGCACGGGGGGCTTGGGGCCAACGTCCTGACTTTC	.	.	TRBJ2-6	TRBV21-1
CASSLVVRPLHF	TGTGCCAGCAGTTTAGTAGTCAGGCCCCTCCACTTT	.	.	TRBJ1-6	TRBV6-1
CASSGARGSYSGNTIYF	TGTGCCAGCAGCGGCGCCAGGGGCTCATACTCTGGAAACACCATATATTTT	.	.	TRBJ1-3	TRBV5-6
CASSLTSGYEQYF	TGTGCCAGCAGCTTAACTAGCGGCTACGAGCAGTACTTC	.	TRBD2	TRBJ2-7	TRBV7-2
CASSLAQSQETQYF	TGCGCCAGCAGCTTGGCCCAGTCACAAGAGACCCAGTACTTC	.	.	TRBJ2-5	TRBV5-1